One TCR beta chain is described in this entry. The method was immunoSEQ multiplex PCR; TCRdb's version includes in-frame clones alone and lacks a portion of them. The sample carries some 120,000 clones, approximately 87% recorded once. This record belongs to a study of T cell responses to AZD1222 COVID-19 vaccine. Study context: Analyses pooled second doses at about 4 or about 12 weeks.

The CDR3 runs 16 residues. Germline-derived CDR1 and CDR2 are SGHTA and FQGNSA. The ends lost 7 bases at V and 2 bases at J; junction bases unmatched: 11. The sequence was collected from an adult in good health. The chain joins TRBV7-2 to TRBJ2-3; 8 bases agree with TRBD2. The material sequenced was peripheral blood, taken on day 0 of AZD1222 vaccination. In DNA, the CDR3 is TGTGCCAGCACCCCCCCCCGCGGGGGGAACACAGATACGCAGTATTTT. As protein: CASTPPRGGNTDTQYF.